The 2 T cell receptor beta chains in this list originate from one sample, sequenced in a study of cytomegalovirus exposure and HLA in healthy donors. The PCR employed 60 Vbeta primers together with 13 Jbeta primers. This table comes from immunoSEQ multiplex PCR, and its TCRdb copy is limited to in-frame clones, with some not included. The sample includes more than 85,000 clones, more than 65% of them seen just once. The sequencing sample was made of PBMCs. Receptors were obtained from a man under 40 in good health and CMV-seropositive.

The rearrangement links TRBV4-1 to TRBJ1-2, with TRBD1 identical over 9 bases. J gave up 2 bases and V 0 bases, and 1 base lay outside the gene matches. This CDR3 has 15 amino acids. Germline V gives CDR1 MGHRA, CDR2 YSYEKL. CDR3 in DNA: TGCGCCAGCAGCCAAGAACAGGGGGCGAACTATGGCTACACCTTC. It codes for CASSQEQGANYGYTF.

The rearrangement uses TRBV7-9 and TRBJ2-1; possibly TRBD1 for D (6 bases). CDR3 length equals 14 residues. With 5 bases removed from V and 3 bases from J, the gap between germline ends came to 11 bases. Looked up from germline, CDR1 is SEHNR and CDR2 is FQNEAQ (reference sequence). The CDR3 sequence: CASSHRASYNEQFF. CDR3 bases: TGTGCCAGCAGCCACAGGGCCAGCTACAATGAGCAGTTCTTC.